This TCR beta chain was observed in a study of T-cell memory formation after mild COVID-19. Study-level points and caveats: Proof of SARS-CoV-2 specificity was absent for the second-wave clones that crested on day 37.

This clonotype has a handful of counts. What it recognizes is unknown. TCRdb processed the 5' RACE reads anew with MiXCR; each CDR3 protein has one entry. The table includes more than 200,000 distinct CDR3 sequences, about a sixth detected once. V gave up 8 bases and J gave up 8 bases; unmatched junction bases: 6. Looked up from germline, CDR1 is SQVTM and CDR2 is ANQGSEA. CDR3 length: 11 amino acids. This TCR was recovered from a man aged 18 to 29 who had mild COVID-19 (a few samples of this study predate the infection). Cell type and time point are not known. This chain uses TRBV29-1 with TRBJ1-1; 9 bases map to TRBD1. The sample was PBMCs or a T cell subset sorted from them (not recorded which). The CDR3 DNA is TGCAGCATAGGACAGGGGTGGGAAGCTTTCTTT. Its translation: CSIGQGWEAFF.